The 30 T cell receptor beta chains below all came from one sample that was sequenced in a study of blood T cell repertoires in COVID-19. Profiling relied on immunoSEQ multiplex PCR, and the TCRdb table lists in-frame clones only, not all of them. The data show over 80,000 clones, 74% seen once. The material sequenced was peripheral blood. The receptors shown here come from a man in his 70s with COVID-19, enrolled during active disease.

The V call is TRBV5-4, the J call TRBJ2-2; no clear D gene. V lost 2 bases, J lost 6 bases, and 8 bases lay in between. Germline V gene sequence: CDR1 SGHNT, CDR2 YYREEE (reference sequence). There are 13 residues in the CDR3. The CDR3 DNA reads as TGTGCCAGCAGCTTCTACGGTCCCGGGGAGCTGTTTTTT. Its protein is CASSFYGPGELFF.

The chain couples TRBV19 to TRBJ1-6; D gene ambiguous. The CDR3 sequence is 16 residues long. V gave up 5 bases and J gave up 5 bases, with 16 bases separating them. CDR1 is LNHDA and CDR2 is SQIVND in the germline V gene (reference sequence). The CDR3 reads CASSPGLISDNSPLHF. As DNA, the CDR3 is TGTGCCAGTAGTCCTGGCCTGATTTCCGATAATTCACCCCTCCACTTT.

CDR3 coding DNA: TGTGCCAGCAGCTATACAGCGAACACCGGGGAGCTGTTTTTT. Its translation: CASSYTANTGELFF. J is TRBJ2-2 and V is TRBV7-2, with D unresolved. This CDR3 is 14 amino acids long. The germline V gene encodes CDR1 SGHTA and CDR2 FQGNSA. Trimming took off 4 bases at V and 0 bases at J, with 6 bases between the two ends. The full variable domain, its missing parts supplied by reference TRBV7-2 and TRBJ2-2, is GAGVSQSPSNKVTEKGKDVELRCDPISGHTALYWYRQSLGQGLEFLIYFQGNSAPDKSGLPSDRFSAERTGGSVSTLTIQRTQQEDSAVYLCASSYTANTGELFFGEGSRLTVL.

In its sample, this clone was seen once. V is TRBV6-1 and J is TRBJ1-5, with 7 bases matching TRBD1. Germline-derived CDR1 and CDR2 are MNHNS and SASEGT. The CDR3 is made up of 14 amino acids. Trimming took 3 bases from V and 3 from J; bases not matched to a gene: 2. CDR3 coding DNA: TGTGCCAGCAGTGAGGGACAGTTCAATCAGCCCCAGCATTTT. This encodes CASSEGQFNQPQHF.

The chain joins TRBV28 to TRBJ2-2, with TRBD2 matching over 8 bases. The CDR3 consists of 14 residues. Germline loops: CDR1 MDHEN, CDR2 SYDVKM. CDR3 protein: CGTRGGTRVGELFF. For the CDR3, the DNA is TGTGGCACGAGGGGAGGGACTAGAGTCGGGGAGCTGTTTTTT.

This CDR3 is CASRSVGKVYNEQFF. The DNA of the CDR3 is TGTGCCAGCAGGTCGGTCGGGAAGGTCTACAATGAGCAGTTCTTC. The chain recombines TRBV27 with TRBJ2-1, with D maybe TRBD2 (5 bases). Trimming took 6 bases from V and 3 from J, leaving 15 bases between them. This CDR3 contains 15 residues. CDR1 MNHEY and CDR2 SMNVEV come from the germline V gene (reference sequence).

V and J are TRBV7-3 and TRBJ2-1, with 9 bases aligning to TRBD1. Germline V lookup: CDR1 SGHTA, CDR2 FQGTGA. This CDR3 comprises 15 residues. V shed 5 bases and J 4 bases; nucleotides not matched to a gene: 6. CDR3 DNA sequence: TGTGCCAGCAGCCCGGACAGGGGTTTGTACAATGAGCAGTTCTTC. Amino acid sequence: CASSPDRGLYNEQFF.

The chain carries TRBV19 and TRBJ2-3; TRBD1 agrees at 9 bases. This CDR3 has 14 amino acids. Germline CDR1 LNHDA, CDR2 SQIVND (reference sequence). J lost 4 bases, V lost 4 bases, and 3 bases had no gene match. CDR3 region: CASSTRTGADTQYF. The DNA for the CDR3 is TGTGCCAGTAGTACTCGGACAGGGGCAGATACGCAGTATTTT. The full variable domain, completed using reference TRBV19 and TRBJ2-3, is DGGITQSPKYLFRKEGQNVTLSCEQNLNHDAMYWYRQDPGQGLRLIYYSQIVNDFQKGDIAEGYSVSREKKESFPLTVTSAQKNPTAFYLCASSTRTGADTQYFGPGTRLTVL.

The chain joins TRBV5-4 to TRBJ2-5, with a weak D call TRBD1 (6 bases). Germline V gives CDR1 SGHNT, CDR2 YYREEE (reference sequence). CDR3 length equals 14 residues. The germline V and J ends were trimmed by 4 bases and 2 bases, with 12 bases remaining between them. As DNA, the CDR3 is TGTGCCAGCAGCCAGGACAGATATCAAGAGACCCAGTACTTC. Its translation is CASSQDRYQETQYF.

This clone was counted once. The V gene is TRBV12-5, the J gene TRBJ1-2, with 7 bases aligning to TRBD1. Germline values: CDR1 LGHNT, CDR2 FRNRAP. The CDR3 loop spans 13 amino acids. J was trimmed by 6 bases and V by 5 bases; bases with no gene match: 6. The CDR3 spells CASGTTGRHGYTF. Here the CDR3 DNA reads TGTGCTAGTGGTACGACAGGGCGCCATGGCTACACCTTC.

The chain links TRBV7-2 to TRBJ1-2; TRBD1 agrees at 9 bases. The length of the CDR3 is 14 residues. V trimming: 4 bases; J trimming: 4 bases; junction bases outside the gene matches: 4. Germline loops: CDR1 SGHTA, CDR2 FQGNSA. CDR3 in DNA: TGTGCCAGCAGCTCGACAGGGGGGGCCTATGGCTACACCTTC. This sequence encodes CASSSTGGAYGYTF.

The count of this clone is one. This chain joins TRBV2 and TRBJ1-2; perhaps TRBD1 as D (6 bases). Germline CDR1 reads SNHLY; CDR2 reads FYNNEI. The CDR3 totals 15 residues. V was clipped by 6 bases and J by 6 bases, with 20 bases between them. The CDR3 nucleotides are TGTGCCAGCAGATCCCGGGACACCTCTCTTCATGGCTACACCTTC. It specifies CASRSRDTSLHGYTF.

The chain couples TRBV4-3 to TRBJ1-6; TRBD1 might be the D (5 bases). Germline V gives CDR1 LGHNA, CDR2 YSLEER. V lost 1 base, J lost 6 bases, and 13 bases lay in between. The CDR3 contains 16 residues. In DNA, the CDR3 is TGCGCCAGCAGCCAAGGGACAAATCTCCTTAATTCACCCCTCCACTTT. It codes for CASSQGTNLLNSPLHF.

The chain combines TRBV30 with TRBJ1-3; tentative D call: TRBD1 (5 bases). Trimming stripped 3 bases from V and 6 bases from J, with 15 bases between. This CDR3 has 14 amino acids. Germline lookup yields CDR1 GTSNPN and CDR2 SVGIG (reference sequence). The CDR3 loop is CAWRAGTLLNTIYF. DNA for the CDR3: TGTGCCTGGAGAGCCGGGACTCTCTTAAACACCATATATTTT.

The chain employs TRBV7-2 and TRBJ2-1, with D possibly being TRBD2 (6 bases). The CDR3 runs 16 residues. V dropped 2 bases and J dropped 3 bases, with 14 bases sitting between them. Germline V CDR1 and CDR2: SGHTA, FQGNSA. CDR3: CASSLRAGTNYNEQFF. The CDR3 nucleotides are TGTGCCAGCAGCTTAAGGGCGGGGACCAACTACAATGAGCAGTTCTTC.

The chain carries TRBV7-8 and TRBJ2-3; D is unclear. With 5 bases removed from V and 1 base from J, the gap between germline ends came to 19 bases. The CDR3 has 17 amino acids. Germline V gene data show CDR1 as SGHVS and CDR2 as FQNEAQ. The CDR3 protein is CASSTKTTLWGTDTQYF. DNA for the CDR3: TGTGCCAGCAGCACAAAGACGACTCTTTGGGGCACAGATACGCAGTATTTT.

This rearrangement joins TRBV14 to TRBJ2-7, with D maybe TRBD2 (5 bases). From germline, CDR1 is SGHDN and CDR2 FVKESK. CDR3 size: 16 residues. The V and J ends lost 4 bases and 1 base respectively, with 17 bases between them. CDR3 in DNA: TGTGCCAGCAGCCGTGTTCGGGGTCTCGATTCCTACGAGCAGTACTTC. Its protein is CASSRVRGLDSYEQYF.

V is TRBV4-3 and J is TRBJ2-7, with no clear D. CDR1 is LGHNA, CDR2 YSLEER, per germline. V lost 2 bases and J lost 1, with 9 bases in between. The CDR3 consists of 14 residues. The CDR3 reads CASSQSRSSYEQYF. In DNA form, the CDR3 reads TGCGCCAGCAGCCAATCCCGTAGTTCCTACGAGCAGTACTTC.

The V gene is TRBV6-5, the J gene TRBJ1-2; perhaps TRBD1 as D (5 bases). Germline V gives CDR1 MNHEY, CDR2 SVGAGI. V was shortened by 8 bases and J by 8 bases, with 15 bases between the two germline ends. This CDR3 spans 12 amino acids. CDR3: CASVAGLEGYTF. CDR3 bases: TGTGCCAGCGTGGCGGGGCTTGAGGGCTACACCTTC.

The chain combines TRBV10-1 with TRBJ2-7, with D possibly matching TRBD1 (5 bases). Germline CDR1 WNHNN, CDR2 SYGVQD (reference sequence). The CDR3 contains 19 residues. Trimming stripped 2 bases from V and 3 bases from J, with 26 bases between. The CDR3 here is CASSELRGLQTAVFYEQYF. The CDR3 coding sequence is TGCGCCAGCAGTGAGCTTAGGGGTCTCCAGACGGCCGTATTCTACGAGCAGTACTTC.

The gene calls are TRBV5-4 and TRBJ2-1; TRBD2 aligns across 16 bases. The CDR3 loop spans 20 amino acids. V lost 1 base, J lost 1 base, and 8 bases stayed unmatched. Germline V CDR1 and CDR2: SGHNT, YYREEE (reference sequence). In DNA form, the CDR3 reads TGTGCCAGCAGCTTGCCGGGACTAGCGGGAGGGGGAAAGTCCTACAATGAGCAGTTCTTC. This sequence encodes CASSLPGLAGGGKSYNEQFF.

The chain joins TRBV19 to TRBJ2-1; 13 bases match TRBD2. The CDR3 loop spans 15 amino acids. Germline assignment: CDR1 LNHDA and CDR2 SQIVND (reference sequence). With V trimmed by 8 bases and J by 7 bases, 8 bases remained unmatched. The CDR3 DNA reads as TGTGCCAGTGCTCCCCAGGGACTAGCGGGAAATGAGCAGTTCTTC. This encodes CASAPQGLAGNEQFF. The variable domain in full, with the rest retrieved from reference TRBV19 and TRBJ2-1, is DGGITQSPKYLFRKEGQNVTLSCEQNLNHDAMYWYRQDPGQGLRLIYYSQIVNDFQKGDIAEGYSVSREKKESFPLTVTSAQKNPTAFYLCASAPQGLAGNEQFFGPGTRLTVL.

The J gene is TRBJ2-2, the V gene TRBV7-8, with 10 bases identical to TRBD1. V was clipped by 1 base and J by 2 bases; unmatched bases: 4. The germline V gene encodes CDR1 SGHVS and CDR2 FQNEAQ. This CDR3 has 17 amino acids. The CDR3 reads CASSLEGTGVNTGELFF. CDR3 in DNA: TGTGCCAGCAGCTTAGAAGGGACAGGGGTTAACACCGGGGAGCTGTTTTTT.

The rearrangement uses TRBV7-3 and TRBJ2-3, with D possibly being TRBD1 (6 bases). This CDR3 contains 14 residues. The ends were cut back, 3 bases at V and 5 bases at J, with 12 bases in the middle. Germline CDR1 is SGHTA and CDR2 is FQGTGA. The CDR3 spells CASSFSGAEDTQYF. The CDR3 DNA follows: TGTGCCAGCAGCTTTTCAGGGGCAGAAGATACGCAGTATTTT.

CDR3 coding DNA: TGCAGCGTTGTAAGCGGGAGTGGGGGGGAGACCCAGTACTTC. Its protein is CSVVSGSGGETQYF. The genes are TRBV29-1 and TRBJ2-5; the match to TRBD2 covers 8 bases. Germline loops: CDR1 SQVTM, CDR2 ANQGSEA. The CDR3 totals 14 residues. Trimming cost V 4 bases and J 5 bases; bases outside gene matches: 9.

In its sample, this clone was seen many times. The chain couples TRBV11-2 to TRBJ1-2, with a possible D match to TRBD1 (6 bases). CDR1 SGHAT and CDR2 FQNNGV come from the germline V gene. This CDR3 contains 13 residues. Trimming removed 0 bases from V and 7 bases from J, with 9 bases in between. The CDR3 reads CASSLDIQGGYTF. The CDR3 nucleotides are TGTGCCAGCAGCTTAGATATACAGGGTGGCTACACCTTC. Combining the CDR3 with reference TRBV11-2 and TRBJ1-2 gives the whole variable domain EAGVAQSPRYKIIEKRQSVAFWCNPISGHATLYWYQQILGQGPKLLIQFQNNGVVDDSQLPKDRFSAERLKGVDSTLKIQPAKLEDSAVYLCASSLDIQGGYTFGSGTRLTVV.

This clone appeared a single time. This chain uses TRBV4-2 with TRBJ1-6; tentative D call: TRBD1 (6 bases). The CDR3 loop spans 15 amino acids. Germline V gene lookup returns CDR1 LGHNA and CDR2 YNFKEQ. The ends were cut back, 0 bases at V and 8 bases at J, with 11 bases in the middle. DNA of the CDR3: TGTGCCAGCAGCCAAGAGGCCAGGGGATATTCACCCCTCCACTTT. Translating gives CASSQEARGYSPLHF.

The chain combines TRBV3-1 (or the pseudogene TRBV3-2) with TRBJ2-3, with 8 bases matching TRBD1. Germline V lookup: CDR1 LGHDT, CDR2 YNNKEL (reference sequence). This CDR3 contains 15 residues. After removal of 6 bases from V and 2 bases from J, the junction contained 7 bases not matched to a gene. This CDR3 is CASSRTGLSTDTQYF. The CDR3 DNA reads as TGTGCCAGCAGTCGGACAGGGTTGTCCACAGATACGCAGTATTTT.

This chain joins TRBV5-1 and TRBJ1-2; 12 bases fit TRBD1. Unmatched junction bases numbered 11, after V lost 3 bases and J lost 8 bases. CDR1 and CDR2 from the germline V gene are SGHRS and YFSETQ. The CDR3 covers 16 residues. The CDR3 region is CASSSNPGQGAPGYTF. The CDR3 DNA follows: TGCGCCAGCAGCTCGAATCCGGGACAGGGGGCGCCGGGCTACACCTTC.

The chain is built from TRBV6-6 and TRBJ1-4; 10 nucleotides agree with TRBD1. From germline, CDR1 is MNHNY and CDR2 SVGAGI (reference sequence). The CDR3 runs 14 residues. The junction had 3 bases not matched to a gene; V was cut back by 7 bases and J by 4 bases. The CDR3 region is CASNDRGRNEKLFF. The CDR3 region has the DNA TGTGCCAGCAATGACAGGGGGCGTAATGAAAAACTGTTTTTT.